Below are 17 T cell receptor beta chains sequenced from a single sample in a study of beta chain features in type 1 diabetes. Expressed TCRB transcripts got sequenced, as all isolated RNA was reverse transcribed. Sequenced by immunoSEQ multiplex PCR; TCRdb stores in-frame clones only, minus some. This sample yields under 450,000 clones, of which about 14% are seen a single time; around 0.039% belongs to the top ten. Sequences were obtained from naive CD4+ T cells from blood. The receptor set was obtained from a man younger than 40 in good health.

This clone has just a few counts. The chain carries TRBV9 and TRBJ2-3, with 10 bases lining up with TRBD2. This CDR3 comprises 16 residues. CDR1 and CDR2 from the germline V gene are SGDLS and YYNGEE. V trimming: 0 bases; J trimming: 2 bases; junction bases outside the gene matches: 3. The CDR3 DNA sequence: TGTGCCAGCAGCGTAGAAGCGGGAGGGTACACAGATACGCAGTATTTT. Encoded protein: CASSVEAGGYTDTQYF. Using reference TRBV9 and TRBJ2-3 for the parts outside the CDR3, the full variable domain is DSGVTQTPKHLITATGQRVTLRCSPRSGDLSVYWYQQSLDQGLQFLIQYYNGEERAKGNILERFSAQQFPDLHSELNLSSLELGDSALYFCASSVEAGGYTDTQYFGPGTRLTVL.

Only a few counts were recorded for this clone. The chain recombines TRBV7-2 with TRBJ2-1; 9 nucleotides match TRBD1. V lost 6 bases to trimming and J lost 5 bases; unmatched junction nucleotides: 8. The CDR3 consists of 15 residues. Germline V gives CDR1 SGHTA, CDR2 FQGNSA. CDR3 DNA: TGTGCCAGCAGACCCAACAGGGGGCTGGACAATGAGCAGTTCTTC. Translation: CASRPNRGLDNEQFF.

The CDR3 loop reads CASSQAVGLGDTIYF. CDR3 in DNA: TGTGCCAGCAGCCAAGCCGTGGGACTCGGGGACACCATATATTTT. V and J are TRBV14 and TRBJ1-3; the D gene is possibly TRBD1 (5 bases). CDR3 length: 15 residues. The V end was cut by 1 base, the J end by 8 bases, with 15 bases between. The germline gives CDR1 SGHDN, CDR2 FVKESK.

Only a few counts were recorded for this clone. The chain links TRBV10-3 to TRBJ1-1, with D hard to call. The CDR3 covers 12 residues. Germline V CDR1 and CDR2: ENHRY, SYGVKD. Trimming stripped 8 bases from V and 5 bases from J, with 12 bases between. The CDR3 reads CAIRKTGTEAFF. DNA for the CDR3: TGTGCCATCCGAAAGACCGGGACTGAAGCTTTCTTT.

The CDR3 sequence: CASSLGMGDHEQYV. In nucleotides, the CDR3 is TGCGCCAGCAGCTTGGGGATGGGGGATCACGAGCAGTACGTC. The chain carries TRBV5-1 and TRBJ2-7, with D possibly called TRBD1 or TRBD2 (5 bases each). V was clipped by 0 bases and J by 5 bases, with 12 bases between them. The CDR3 loop spans 14 amino acids. CDR1 is SGHRS and CDR2 is YFSETQ in the germline V gene.

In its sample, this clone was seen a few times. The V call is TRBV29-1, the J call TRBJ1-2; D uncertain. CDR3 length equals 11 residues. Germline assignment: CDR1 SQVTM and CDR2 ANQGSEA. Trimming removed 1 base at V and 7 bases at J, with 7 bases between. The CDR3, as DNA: TGCAGCGTTGAAGCTAACGGTGGCTACACCTTC. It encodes CSVEANGGYTF.

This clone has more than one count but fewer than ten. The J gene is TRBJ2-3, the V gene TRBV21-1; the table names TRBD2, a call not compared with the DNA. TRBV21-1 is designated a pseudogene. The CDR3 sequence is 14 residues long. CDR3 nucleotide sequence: TGTGCCAGCGGAACTAGATCTTTCCCAGATACGCAGTATTTT. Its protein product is CASGTRSFPDTQYF.

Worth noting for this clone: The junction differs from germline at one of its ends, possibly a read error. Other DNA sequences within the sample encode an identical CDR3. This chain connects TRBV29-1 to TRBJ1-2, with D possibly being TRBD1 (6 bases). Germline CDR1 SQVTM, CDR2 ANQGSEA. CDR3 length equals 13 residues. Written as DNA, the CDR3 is TGCAGCGTCCCAGGGGACCGCGGCTATGGCTACACCTTT. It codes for CSVPGDRGYGYTF. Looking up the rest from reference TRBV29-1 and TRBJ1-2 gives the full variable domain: SAVISQKPSRDICQRGTSLTIQCQVDSQVTMMFWYRQQPGQSLTLIATANQGSEATYESGFVIDKFPISRPNLTFSTLTVSNMSPEDSSIYLCSVPGDRGYGYTFGSGTRLTVV.

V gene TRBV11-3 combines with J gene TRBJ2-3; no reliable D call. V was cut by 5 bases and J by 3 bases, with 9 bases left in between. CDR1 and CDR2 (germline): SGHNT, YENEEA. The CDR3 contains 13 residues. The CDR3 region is CASSRPGTDTQYF. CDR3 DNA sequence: TGTGCCAGCAGCCGTCCCGGGACAGATACGCAGTATTTT.

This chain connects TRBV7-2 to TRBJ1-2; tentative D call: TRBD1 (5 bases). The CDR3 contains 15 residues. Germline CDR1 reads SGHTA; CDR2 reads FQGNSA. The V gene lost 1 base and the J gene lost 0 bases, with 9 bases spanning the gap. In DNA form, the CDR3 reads TGTGCCAGCAGCTTAGACGGACACTCTAACTATGGCTACACCTTC. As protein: CASSLDGHSNYGYTF.

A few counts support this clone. The CDR3, as DNA: TGTGCCAGCAGCGTGCAGGCTCACAACACTGAAGCTTTCTTT. Translated, it gives CASSVQAHNTEAFF. The V gene is TRBV9, the J gene TRBJ1-1; D gene unclear. The germline V gene has CDR1 SGDLS and CDR2 YYNGEE. V lost 2 bases to trimming and J lost 2 bases, with 10 bases between them. This CDR3 contains 14 residues.

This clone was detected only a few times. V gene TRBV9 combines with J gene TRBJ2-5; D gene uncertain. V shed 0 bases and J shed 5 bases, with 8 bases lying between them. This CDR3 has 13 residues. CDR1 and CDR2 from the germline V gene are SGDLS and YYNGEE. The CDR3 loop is CASSVGPRETQYF. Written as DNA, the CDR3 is TGTGCCAGCAGCGTAGGACCACGGGAGACCCAGTACTTC.

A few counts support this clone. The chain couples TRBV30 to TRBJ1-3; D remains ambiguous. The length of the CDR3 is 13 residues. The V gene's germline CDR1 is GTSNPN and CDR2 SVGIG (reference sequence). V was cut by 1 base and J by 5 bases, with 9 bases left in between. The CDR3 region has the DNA TGTGCCTGGAGTGCGGGTGGGAGAAACACCATATATTTT. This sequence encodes CAWSAGGRNTIYF.

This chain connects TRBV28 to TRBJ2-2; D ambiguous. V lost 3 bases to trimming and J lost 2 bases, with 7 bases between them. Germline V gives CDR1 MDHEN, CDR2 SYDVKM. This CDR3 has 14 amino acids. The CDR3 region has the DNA TGTGCCAGCAGTTTGTGGGCCAACACCGGGGAGCTGTTTTTT. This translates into CASSLWANTGELFF.

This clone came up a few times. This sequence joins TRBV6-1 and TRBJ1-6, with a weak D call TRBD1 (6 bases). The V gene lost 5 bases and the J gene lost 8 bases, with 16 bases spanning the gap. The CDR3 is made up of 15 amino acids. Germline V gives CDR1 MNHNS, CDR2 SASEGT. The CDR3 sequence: CASSRSTGRDSPLHF. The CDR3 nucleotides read TGTGCCAGCAGTAGATCGACAGGACGGGATTCACCCCTCCACTTT.

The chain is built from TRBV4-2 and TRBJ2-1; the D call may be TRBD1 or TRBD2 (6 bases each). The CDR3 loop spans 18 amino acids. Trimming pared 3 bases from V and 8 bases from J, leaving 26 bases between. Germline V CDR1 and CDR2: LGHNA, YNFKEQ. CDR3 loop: CASSHMLDRGIGGDEQFF. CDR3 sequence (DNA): TGTGCCAGCAGCCACATGCTGGACAGAGGCATCGGGGGTGATGAGCAGTTCTTC.

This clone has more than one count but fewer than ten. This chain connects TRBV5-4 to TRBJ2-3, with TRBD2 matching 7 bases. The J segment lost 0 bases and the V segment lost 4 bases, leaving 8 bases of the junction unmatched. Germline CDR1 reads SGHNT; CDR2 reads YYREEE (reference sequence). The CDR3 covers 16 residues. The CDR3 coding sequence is TGTGCCAGCAGCCCCTCAAGCGGGGAGAGCACAGATACGCAGTATTTT. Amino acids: CASSPSSGESTDTQYF.